This T cell receptor (beta chain) was retrieved from a study of identical twins. Findings of the study overall: The more abundant beta clonotypes in cord blood had fewer insertions, and memory repertoires did not show this. Researchers caution that invariant MAIT and iNKT cells could partly confound zero-insertion analyses.

Germline-derived CDR1 and CDR2 are MGHRA and YSYEKL. The ends lost 0 bases at V and 7 bases at J; junction bases unmatched: 14. There are 19 residues in the CDR3. Among all donors, each was a healthy Caucasian. As to this clonotype: Its antigen is unidentified.

TCRdb recomputed calls from the 5' RACE reads with MiXCR, one row per CDR3 protein. The sample contains 260,000 or so distinct CDR3 sequences, 6.5% to 9% of which appear only once. The data also belong to a second study, concerning yellow fever vaccine responses in identical twins.

Specimen: CD8+ T cells sorted from blood. The chain couples TRBV4-1 to TRBJ2-2; 10 bases agree with TRBD1. The TCR was taken from a young woman in good health. The CDR3 sequence is CASSQEARTGTGAGGELFF. The CDR3 nucleotides are TGCGCCAGCAGCCAAGAGGCCAGAACCGGGACAGGGGCAGGCGGGGAGCTGTTTTTT.